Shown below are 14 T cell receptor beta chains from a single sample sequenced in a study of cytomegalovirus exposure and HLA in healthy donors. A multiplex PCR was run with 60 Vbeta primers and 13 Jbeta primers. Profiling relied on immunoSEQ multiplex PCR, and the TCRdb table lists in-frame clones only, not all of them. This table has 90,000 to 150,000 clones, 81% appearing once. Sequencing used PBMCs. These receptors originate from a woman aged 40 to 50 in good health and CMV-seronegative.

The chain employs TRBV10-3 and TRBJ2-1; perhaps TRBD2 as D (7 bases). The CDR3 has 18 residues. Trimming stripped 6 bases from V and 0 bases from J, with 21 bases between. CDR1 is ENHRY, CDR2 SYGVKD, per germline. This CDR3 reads CAIRIGRGAGDSYNEQFF. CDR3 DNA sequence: TGTGCCATCAGAATAGGACGGGGGGCGGGGGACTCCTACAATGAGCAGTTCTTC.

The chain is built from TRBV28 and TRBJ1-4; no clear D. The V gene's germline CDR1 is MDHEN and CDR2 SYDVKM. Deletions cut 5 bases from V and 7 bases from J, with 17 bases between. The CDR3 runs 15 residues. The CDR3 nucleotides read TGTGCCAGCAGTCCCCCCGATTCCGGAGGTGAAAAACTGTTTTTT. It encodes CASSPPDSGGEKLFF.

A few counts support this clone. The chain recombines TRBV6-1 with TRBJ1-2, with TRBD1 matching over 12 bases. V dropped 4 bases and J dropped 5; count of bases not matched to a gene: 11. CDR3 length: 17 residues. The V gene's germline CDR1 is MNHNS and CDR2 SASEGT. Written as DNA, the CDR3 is TGTGCCAGCAGTGCAACCGGGACAGGGGGCTACTTGTATGGCTACACCTTC. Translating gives CASSATGTGGYLYGYTF.

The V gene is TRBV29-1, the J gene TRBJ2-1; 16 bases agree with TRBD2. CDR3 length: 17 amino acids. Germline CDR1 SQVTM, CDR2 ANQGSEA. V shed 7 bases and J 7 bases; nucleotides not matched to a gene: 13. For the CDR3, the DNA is TGCAGCGCCGAGGGACTAGCGGGAGGGCTTAGGGAAAATGAGCAGTTCTTC. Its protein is CSAEGLAGGLRENEQFF.

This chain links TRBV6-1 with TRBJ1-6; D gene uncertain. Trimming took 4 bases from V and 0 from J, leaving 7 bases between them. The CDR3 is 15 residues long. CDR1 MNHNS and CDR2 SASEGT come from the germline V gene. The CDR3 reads CASSGSDSYNSPLHF. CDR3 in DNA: TGTGCCAGCAGTGGGAGCGACTCCTATAATTCACCCCTCCACTTT.

The CDR3 loop reads CASSFRQGNQPQHF. In DNA form, the CDR3 reads TGTGCCAGCAGTTTCCGACAGGGCAATCAGCCCCAGCATTTT. The gene calls are TRBV27 and TRBJ1-5, with a tentative D call TRBD1 (6 bases). The V gene's germline CDR1 is MNHEY and CDR2 SMNVEV (reference sequence). This CDR3 has 14 amino acids. V was shortened by 3 bases and J by 2 bases, with 8 bases between the two germline ends.

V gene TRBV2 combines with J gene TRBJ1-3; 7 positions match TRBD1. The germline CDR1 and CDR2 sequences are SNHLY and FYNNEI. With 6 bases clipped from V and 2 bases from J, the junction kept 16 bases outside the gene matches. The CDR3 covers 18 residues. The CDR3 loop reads CASSLSLFDRAAGNTIYF. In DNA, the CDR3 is TGTGCCAGCAGCCTAAGCCTTTTTGACAGGGCAGCTGGAAACACCATATATTTT.

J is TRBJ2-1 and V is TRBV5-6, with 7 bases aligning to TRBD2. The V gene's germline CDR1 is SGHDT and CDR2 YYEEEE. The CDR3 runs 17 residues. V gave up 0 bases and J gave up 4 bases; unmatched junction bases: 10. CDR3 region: CASSLAKAGVTYNEQFF. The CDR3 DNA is TGTGCCAGCAGCTTGGCCAAGGCGGGAGTGACGTACAATGAGCAGTTCTTC.

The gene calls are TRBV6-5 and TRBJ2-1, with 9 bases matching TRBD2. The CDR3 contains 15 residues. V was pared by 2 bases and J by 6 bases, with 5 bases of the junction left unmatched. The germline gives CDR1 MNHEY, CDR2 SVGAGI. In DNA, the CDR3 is TGTGCCAGCAGTTACGTAGCGGGAGTACTCAATGAGCAGTTCTTC. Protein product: CASSYVAGVLNEQFF.

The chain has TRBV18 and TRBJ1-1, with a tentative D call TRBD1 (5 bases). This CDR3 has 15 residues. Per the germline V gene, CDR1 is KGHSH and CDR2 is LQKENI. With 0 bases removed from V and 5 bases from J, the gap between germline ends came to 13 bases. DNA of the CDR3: TGTGCCAGCTCACCACCCCTTTGGGGGGGAACTGAAGCTTTCTTT. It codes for CASSPPLWGGTEAFF. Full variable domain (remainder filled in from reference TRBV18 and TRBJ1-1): NAGVMQNPRHLVRRRGQEARLRCSPMKGHSHVYWYRQLPEEGLKFMVYLQKENIIDESGMPKERFSAEFPKEGPSILRIQQVVRGDSAAYFCASSPPLWGGTEAFFGQGTRLTVV.

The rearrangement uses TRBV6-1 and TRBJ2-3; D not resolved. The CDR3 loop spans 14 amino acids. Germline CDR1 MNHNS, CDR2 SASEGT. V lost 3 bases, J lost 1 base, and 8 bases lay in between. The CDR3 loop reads CASSERRGTDTQYF. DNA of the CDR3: TGTGCCAGCAGTGAGAGGAGAGGCACAGATACGCAGTATTTT.

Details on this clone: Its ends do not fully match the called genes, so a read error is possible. Here the CDR3 DNA reads TGTGCCAGCAGGAAGACAGGAAGCTATGACTACACCTTC. Encoded protein: CASRKTGSYDYTF. This sequence joins TRBV6-4 and TRBJ1-2; TRBD1 might be the D (6 bases). The CDR3 is 13 residues long. Germline V gives CDR1 MRHNA, CDR2 SNTAGT.

The CDR3 region is CASTGLAGPYEQYF. DNA for the CDR3: TGTGCCAGCACCGGACTAGCGGGACCCTACGAGCAGTACTTC. The V and J genes are TRBV6-6 and TRBJ2-7, with 12 positions matching TRBD2. The CDR3 extends over 14 amino acids. Germline CDR1 reads MNHNY; CDR2 reads SVGAGI (reference sequence). The J segment lost 2 bases and the V segment lost 7 bases, leaving 3 bases of the junction unmatched.

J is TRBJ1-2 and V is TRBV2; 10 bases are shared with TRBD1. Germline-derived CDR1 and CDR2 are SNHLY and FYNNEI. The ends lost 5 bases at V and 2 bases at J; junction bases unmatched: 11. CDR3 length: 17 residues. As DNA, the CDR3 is TGTGCCAGCAGTTCCTTACCCCGGGACAGGGGAAACTATGGCTACACCTTC. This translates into CASSSLPRDRGNYGYTF. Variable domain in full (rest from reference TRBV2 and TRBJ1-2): EPEVTQTPSHQVTQMGQEVILRCVPISNHLYFYWYRQILGQKVEFLVSFYNNEISEKSEIFDDQFSVERPDGSNFTLKIRSTKLEDSAMYFCASSSLPRDRGNYGYTFGSGTRLTVV.